A single sample gave rise to the 32 T cell receptor beta chains below, sequenced in a study of cytotoxic CD8 clonotypes in ibrutinib-treated CLL. Profiled with immunoSEQ multiplex PCR; TCRdb holds only in-frame clones, not every one. The table includes under 200,000 clones, roughly 80% detected once. The sample here was PBMCs, taken after 12 months of ibrutinib treatment. The receptors come from a human donor with chronic lymphocytic leukemia.

This clone turned up a few times. The gene calls are TRBV20-1 and TRBJ2-1; D unclear. Germline lookup yields CDR1 DFQATT and CDR2 SNEGSKA (reference sequence). The CDR3 has 11 residues. The V and J ends lost 6 bases and 3 bases respectively, with 6 bases between them. Written as DNA, the CDR3 is TGCAGTGCCCAAGGCTACAATGAGCAGTTCTTC. Translation: CSAQGYNEQFF.

In the case of this clone: Other DNA sequences in the sample encode the same CDR3. V is TRBV9 and J is TRBJ2-2; tentative D call: TRBD2 (5 bases). Germline V gene sequence: CDR1 SGDLS, CDR2 YYNGEE. Deletions cut 0 bases from V and 4 bases from J, with 10 bases between. The CDR3 runs to 15 residues. The CDR3 sequence: CASSVGGRGTGELFF. The CDR3 DNA is TGTGCCAGCAGCGTAGGAGGGCGAGGCACCGGGGAGCTGTTTTTT.

The genes are TRBV19 and TRBJ1-5; the D gene is possibly TRBD1 (6 bases). Germline V lookup: CDR1 LNHDA, CDR2 SQIVND (reference sequence). Trimming cost V 7 bases and J 0 bases, with 16 bases left between them. This CDR3 contains 16 residues. The CDR3 bases are TGTGCCAGTAACCAAGGGACAAGTTCTAGCAATCAGCCCCAGCATTTT. Protein: CASNQGTSSSNQPQHF.

The CDR3 region has the DNA TGTGCCAGCAGCTTAGGGCAGGGCCCAGAGACCCAGTACTTC. The encoded protein is CASSLGQGPETQYF. The chain couples TRBV7-7 to TRBJ2-5; the D gene is possibly TRBD1 (5 bases). Trimming removed 1 base at V and 4 bases at J, with 10 bases between. CDR1 is SSHAT and CDR2 is FNYEAQ in the germline V gene (reference sequence). The CDR3 sequence is 14 residues long.

The V gene is TRBV2, the J gene TRBJ2-2; D call uncertain. Germline V gives CDR1 SNHLY, CDR2 FYNNEI. The V gene lost 7 bases and the J gene lost 4 bases, with 13 bases spanning the gap. The CDR3 covers 14 residues. The CDR3 coding sequence is TGTGCCAGCAACGGCGAGTTCGGCACCGGGGAGCTGTTTTTT. Translating gives CASNGEFGTGELFF.

Judged by abundance, this clone is medium-sized. The chain recombines TRBV11-2 with TRBJ2-2; D perhaps matches TRBD2 (5 bases). V was clipped by 1 base and J by 7 bases, with 19 bases between them. CDR1 and CDR2 (germline): SGHAT, FQNNGV. The CDR3 is 17 amino acids. The CDR3 region has the DNA TGTGCCAGCAGCTTAGGAGGGTCTAGCTTCATTGGCGGGGAGCTGTTTTTT. Translated, it gives CASSLGGSSFIGGELFF.

The chain couples TRBV6-9 to TRBJ1-5, with no clear D. Per germline, CDR1 MNHGY and CDR2 SVAAGI. V gave up 9 bases and J gave up 1 base, with 7 bases separating them. The CDR3 length is 12 residues. CDR3 loop: CARSKSNQPQHF. In nucleotides, the CDR3 is TGTGCCAGATCAAAGAGCAATCAGCCCCAGCATTTT.

This clone was picked up one time. This chain connects TRBV29-1 to TRBJ2-3, with 8 bases matching TRBD2. The V and J ends lost 4 bases and 3 bases, in that order; junction bases with no gene match: 6. The CDR3 contains 14 residues. CDR1 is SQVTM, CDR2 ANQGSEA, per germline. The chain's CDR3 is CSVVREGQTDTQYF. DNA of the CDR3: TGCAGCGTTGTCCGGGAGGGCCAAACAGATACGCAGTATTTT.

V gene TRBV4-2 combines with J gene TRBJ2-5; D is unresolved. The CDR3 is made up of 16 amino acids. The germline gives CDR1 LGHNA, CDR2 YNFKEQ. The V end was cut by 3 bases, the J end by 2 bases, with 16 bases between. CDR3 region: CASSQVGLMGQETQYF. The CDR3 DNA reads TGTGCCAGCAGCCAGGTGGGCCTGATGGGGCAAGAGACCCAGTACTTC.

This clone came up a few times. The chain uses TRBV15 and TRBJ1-5; a possible D gene is TRBD1 (6 bases). V gave up 1 base and J gave up 9 bases, with 13 bases separating them. Looked up from germline, CDR1 is LNHNV and CDR2 is YYDKDF (reference sequence). This CDR3 has 14 amino acids. CDR3 residues: CATSRGDTTGPQHF. In nucleotides, the CDR3 is TGTGCCACCAGCAGAGGGGACACCACAGGGCCCCAGCATTTT.

The chain uses TRBV5-1 and TRBJ2-2; D unclear. Germline-derived CDR1 and CDR2 are SGHRS and YFSETQ. CDR3 length: 14 residues. V was pared by 1 base and J by 4 bases, with 8 bases between. The DNA for the CDR3 is TGCGCCAGCAGCTTGTGGCAGGCCACCGGGGAGCTGTTTTTT. Encoded protein: CASSLWQATGELFF.

This clone was seen only once. The rearrangement links TRBV5-1 to TRBJ1-2, with 7 bases aligning to TRBD1. The CDR3 is 13 residues long. Germline trimming cut 4 bases from V and 7 bases from J; bases unmatched to any gene: 7. Germline V gene sequence: CDR1 SGHRS, CDR2 YFSETQ. The CDR3 here is CASSETGRGGYTF. CDR3 coding DNA: TGCGCCAGCAGCGAGACAGGGAGGGGTGGCTACACCTTC.

The chain recombines TRBV6-5 with TRBJ2-7; D not certain. This CDR3 has 14 residues. Germline CDR1 and CDR2: MNHEY and SVGAGI. V was pared by 8 bases and J by 2 bases, with 16 bases between. CDR3 amino acids: CASSKGGRTYEQYF. The CDR3 nucleotides read TGTGCCAGCTCCAAAGGCGGCAGGACCTACGAGCAGTACTTC.

In its sample, this clone was seen once. The chain couples TRBV7-8 to TRBJ1-1; TRBD1 aligns across 8 bases. CDR3 length: 18 amino acids. The germline gives CDR1 SGHVS, CDR2 FQNEAQ. V dropped 0 bases and J dropped 2; count of bases not matched to a gene: 11. The CDR3: CASSLAIYRTGPNTEAFF. The CDR3 region has the DNA TGTGCCAGCAGCTTAGCTATCTATCGGACAGGGCCAAACACTGAAGCTTTCTTT.

The rearrangement uses TRBV6-5 and TRBJ1-1; perhaps TRBD1 as D (5 bases). CDR1 is MNHEY, CDR2 SVGAGI, per germline. The CDR3 sequence is 14 residues long. Trimming took off 4 bases at V and 4 bases at J, with 13 bases between the two ends. The CDR3 bases are TGTGCCAGCAGTTTGGGGGTGTGGAGCACTGAAGCTTTCTTT. This gives the protein CASSLGVWSTEAFF.

This clone was picked up a small number of times. The V call is TRBV29-1, the J call TRBJ2-7; TRBD1 or TRBD2 may be the D gene (5 bases each). CDR1 and CDR2 (germline): SQVTM, ANQGSEA. The germline V and J ends were trimmed by 7 bases and 3 bases, with 25 bases remaining between them. The CDR3 loop spans 16 amino acids. This CDR3 is CSATGLGAEALYEQYF. CDR3 bases: TGCAGCGCTACAGGCCTCGGAGCGGAGGCCCTCTACGAGCAGTACTTC.

This sequence joins TRBV6-4 and TRBJ2-2; D not certain. The CDR3 spans 14 residues. Germline V gives CDR1 MRHNA, CDR2 SNTAGT. The V end was cut by 0 bases, the J end by 6 bases, with 8 bases between. For the CDR3, the DNA is TGTGCCAGCAGTGACTCGATAACGGCCGGGGAGCTGTTTTTT. Encoded protein: CASSDSITAGELFF.

The chain uses TRBV5-6 and TRBJ1-2; D gene ambiguous. Germline V gene sequence: CDR1 SGHDT, CDR2 YYEEEE. V dropped 4 bases and J dropped 7 bases, with 8 bases sitting between them. This CDR3 spans 11 amino acids. The CDR3 sequence is CASSGRAGYTF. CDR3 nucleotide sequence: TGTGCCAGCAGCGGGAGAGCTGGCTACACCTTC.

The chain recombines TRBV28 with TRBJ1-4; D is perhaps TRBD1 (6 bases). The germline CDR1 and CDR2 sequences are MDHEN and SYDVKM. V lost 8 bases and J 8 bases, leaving 33 bases between the germline ends. CDR3 length: 19 residues. The CDR3 spells CASQPTNQGTGLAYEKLFF. DNA for the CDR3: TGTGCCAGCCAACCCACTAATCAGGGGACGGGCCTCGCTTACGAAAAACTGTTTTTT.

This chain uses TRBV19 with TRBJ1-4, with unresolved D. Germline lookup yields CDR1 LNHDA and CDR2 SQIVND (reference sequence). This CDR3 is built from 15 residues. The V and J ends lost 5 bases and 3 bases respectively, with 13 bases between them. CDR3 region: CASSVKFASNEKLFF. DNA for the CDR3: TGTGCCAGTAGTGTAAAGTTCGCGTCTAATGAAAAACTGTTTTTT.

The chain carries TRBV19 and TRBJ2-7, with D possibly TRBD2 on 6 matching bases. The CDR3 runs 15 residues. Looked up from germline, CDR1 is LNHDA and CDR2 is SQIVND (reference sequence). V gave up 3 bases and J gave up 4 bases, with 16 bases separating them. CDR3 DNA sequence: TGTGCCAGTAGTATGTCGTACAGGAGGGGTTACGAGCAGTACTTC. It specifies CASSMSYRRGYEQYF.

The CDR3 region has the DNA TGTGCCAGCTCACCGGGACAGTTCAACTACGAGCAGTACTTC. Protein sequence: CASSPGQFNYEQYF. The V call is TRBV18, the J call TRBJ2-7; 7 bases agree with TRBD1. Looked up from germline, CDR1 is KGHSH and CDR2 is LQKENI. The CDR3 has 14 residues. With V trimmed by 3 bases and J by 3 bases, 5 bases remained unmatched.

The rearrangement joins TRBV7-9 to TRBJ1-6; no definite D call. The CDR3 is made up of 16 amino acids. The germline V gene encodes CDR1 SEHNR and CDR2 FQNEAQ (reference sequence). The ends were cut back, 1 base at V and 7 bases at J, with 14 bases in the middle. The CDR3 protein is CASSLGVGVLNSPLHF. CDR3 in DNA: TGTGCCAGCAGCTTAGGGGTGGGAGTACTGAATTCACCCCTCCACTTT.

The chain couples TRBV6-5 to TRBJ2-5, with TRBD1 matching 10 bases. CDR1 and CDR2 (germline): MNHEY, SVGAGI. J lost 5 bases, V lost 6 bases, and 6 bases had no gene match. The CDR3 is made up of 14 amino acids. In DNA, the CDR3 is TGTGCCAGCAGCCGAGGACAGGGGGGGGAGACCCAGTACTTC. Translated, it gives CASSRGQGGETQYF.

The J gene is TRBJ2-2, the V gene TRBV7-2; the D gene is possibly TRBD2 (6 bases). The CDR3 is made up of 15 amino acids. CDR1 is SGHTA and CDR2 is FQGNSA in the germline V gene. Trimming removed 0 bases from V and 1 base from J, with 6 bases in between. The CDR3 loop is CASSLAGGNTGELFF. CDR3 nucleotide sequence: TGTGCCAGCAGCTTAGCGGGGGGGAACACCGGGGAGCTGTTTTTT.

The CDR3 nucleotides are TGTGCCAGCAGCTTCAGACTAGCGGGAGATGAGCAGTTCTTC. Its translation: CASSFRLAGDEQFF. J is TRBJ2-1 and V is TRBV5-4; TRBD2 matches at 12 bases. CDR3 length: 14 amino acids. J was trimmed by 8 bases and V by 2 bases; bases with no gene match: 2. Germline V gene sequence: CDR1 SGHNT, CDR2 YYREEE (reference sequence).

This clone was recorded a few times. V usage is TRBV2 and J usage is TRBJ2-2; D not resolved. This CDR3 has 10 residues. V shed 9 bases and J shed 7 bases, with 6 bases lying between them. Per germline, CDR1 SNHLY and CDR2 FYNNEI. DNA for the CDR3: TGTGCCAGTGGTAACGGGGAGCTGTTTTTT. It specifies CASGNGELFF.

This chain joins TRBV7-3 and TRBJ2-2, with TRBD2 as a possible D gene (5 bases). Germline CDR1 reads SGHTA; CDR2 reads FQGTGA. V was cut by 5 bases and J by 7 bases, with 17 bases left in between. The CDR3 has 15 amino acids. The CDR3 protein is CASSTDGGEYGELFF. The CDR3 DNA reads as TGTGCCAGCAGCACGGACGGTGGGGAGTACGGGGAGCTGTTTTTT.

The rearrangement links TRBV28 to TRBJ1-1; TRBD1 aligns across 7 bases. V was clipped by 7 bases and J by 0 bases; unmatched bases: 5. This CDR3 has 14 amino acids. The germline V gene encodes CDR1 MDHEN and CDR2 SYDVKM. The DNA of the CDR3 is TGTGCCAGCAAGATCACAGGGGTGAACACTGAAGCTTTCTTT. It yields the protein CASKITGVNTEAFF.

The rearrangement uses TRBV7-2 and TRBJ2-7; the D gene could be TRBD1 or TRBD2 (7 bases each). The CDR3 loop spans 16 amino acids. Trimming stripped 10 bases from V and 0 bases from J, with 22 bases between. The germline V gene encodes CDR1 SGHTA and CDR2 FQGNSA. The CDR3 coding sequence is TGTGCCACCGTGGGGGAGGGACAGTCCCTCTCCTACGAGCAGTACTTC. It is translated as CATVGEGQSLSYEQYF.

V gene TRBV10-3 combines with J gene TRBJ2-1, with D tentatively TRBD2 (7 bases). Germline CDR1 ENHRY, CDR2 SYGVKD. V shed 4 bases and J shed 10 bases, with 23 bases lying between them. The CDR3 contains 16 residues. In DNA form, the CDR3 reads TGTGCCATCAGTGCCCCTCGGGGGGACACCTCAACCGAGCAGTTCTTC. Its protein is CAISAPRGDTSTEQFF.

The rearrangement uses TRBV19 and TRBJ1-2; D is unresolved. The CDR3 sequence is 12 residues long. V shed 3 bases and J shed 6 bases, with 8 bases lying between them. From germline, CDR1 is LNHDA and CDR2 SQIVND (reference sequence). Here the CDR3 DNA reads TGTGCCAGTAGTATTTATAGGGATGGCTACACCTTC. Its translation is CASSIYRDGYTF.